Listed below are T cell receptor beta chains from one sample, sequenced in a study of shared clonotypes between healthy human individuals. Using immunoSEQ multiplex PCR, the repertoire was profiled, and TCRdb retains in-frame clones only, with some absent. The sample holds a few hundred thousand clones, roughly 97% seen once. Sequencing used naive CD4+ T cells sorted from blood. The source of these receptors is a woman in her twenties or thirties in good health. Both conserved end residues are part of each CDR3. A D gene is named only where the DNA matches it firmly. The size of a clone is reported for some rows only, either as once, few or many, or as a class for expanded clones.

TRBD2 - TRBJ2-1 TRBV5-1 CASSPTSGLRTYNEQFF TGCGCCAGCAGCCCTACTAGCGGCCTCCGGACCTACAATGAGCAGTTCTTC
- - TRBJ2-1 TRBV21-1 CASSTPGDSAVGEDEQFF TGTGCCAGCAGCACCCCCGGGGACTCGGCGGTTGGGGAGGATGAGCAGTTCTTC
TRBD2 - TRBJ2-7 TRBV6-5 CASSSGTSRYEQYF TGTGCCAGCAGTTCCGGGACTAGTCGGTACGAGCAGTACTTC
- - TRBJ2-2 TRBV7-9 CASSRSGELFF TGTGCCAGCAGCAGGTCCGGGGAGCTGTTTTTT
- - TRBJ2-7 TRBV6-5 CASSYSREQYF TGTGCCAGCAGTTACTCGCGAGAGCAGTACTTC
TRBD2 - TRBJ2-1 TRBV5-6 CASSTPSGSYNEQFF TGTGCCAGCAGCACCCCTAGCGGATCCTACAATGAGCAGTTCTTC
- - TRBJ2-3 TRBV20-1 CSARIGDTQYF TGCAGTGCTAGAATAGGAGATACGCAGTATTTT
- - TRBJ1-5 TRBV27 CASSLWGDQPQHF TGTGCCAGCAGTTTATGGGGCGATCAGCCCCAGCATTTT
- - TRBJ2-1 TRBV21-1 CASSKALSSGSFNEQFF TGTGCCAGCAGCAAAGCGCTTTCCAGCGGGAGCTTCAATGAGCAGTTCTTC
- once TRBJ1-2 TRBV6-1 CASRNSGGGSGYTF TGTGCCAGCAGAAACTCCGGGGGCGGGAGTGGCTACACCTTC
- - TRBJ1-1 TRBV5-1 CASSLVTGGNTEAFF TGCGCCAGCAGCTTGGTTACAGGTGGAAACACTGAAGCTTTCTTT
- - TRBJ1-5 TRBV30 CAWSRTSARQPQHF TGTGCCTGGAGTCGGACATCCGCGAGGCAGCCCCAGCATTTT
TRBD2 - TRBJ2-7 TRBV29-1 CSVRPGTSASTYEQYF TGCAGCGTTAGACCCGGGACTAGCGCCAGCACCTACGAGCAGTACTTC
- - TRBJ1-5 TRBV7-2 CASSTAQGNQPQHF TGTGCCAGCAGCACAGCTCAGGGCAATCAGCCCCAGCATTTT
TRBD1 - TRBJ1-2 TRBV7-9 CASSPNWTGERGYTF TGTGCCAGCAGCCCCAACTGGACAGGGGAAAGGGGCTACACCTTC
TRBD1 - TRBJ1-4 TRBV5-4 CASSLATGTNEKLFF TGTGCCAGCAGCTTGGCGACAGGGACGAATGAAAAACTGTTTTTT
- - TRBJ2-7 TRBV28 CASSFSPLPVASYEQYF TGTGCCAGCAGTTTCTCCCCCCTACCAGTAGCCTCCTACGAGCAGTACTTC
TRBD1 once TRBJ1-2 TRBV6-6 CASSYGQGAGYTF TGTGCCAGCAGTTACGGACAGGGGGCTGGCTACACCTTC
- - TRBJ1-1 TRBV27 CASSLRGRGTEAFF TGTGCCAGCAGTTTACGTGGGCGGGGCACTGAAGCTTTCTTT
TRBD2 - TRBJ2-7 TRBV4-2 CASSHGTSGPYEQYF TGTGCCAGCAGCCATGGGACTAGCGGTCCCTACGAGCAGTACTTC
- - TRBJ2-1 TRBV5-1 CASSRAPASEAYNEQFF TGCGCCAGCAGCCGGGCCCCGGCTAGCGAGGCCTACAATGAGCAGTTCTTC
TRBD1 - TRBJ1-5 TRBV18 CASSPPTGAEGQPQHF TGTGCCAGCTCACCACCGACAGGGGCTGAGGGACAGCCCCAGCATTTT
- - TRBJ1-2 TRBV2 CASSDLPTLAYGYTF TGTGCCAGCAGTGACCTTCCCACCCTTGCCTATGGCTACACCTTC
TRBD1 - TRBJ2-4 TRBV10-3 CAISLNTPGQGGDIQYF TGTGCCATCAGTTTGAATACGCCGGGACAGGGCGGGGACATTCAGTACTTC
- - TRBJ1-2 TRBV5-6 CASSLSQGGYGYTF TGTGCCAGCAGCTTGTCTCAGGGAGGCTATGGCTACACCTTC
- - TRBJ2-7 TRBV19 CASSRTGAITYEQYF TGTGCCAGTAGTCGAACAGGTGCAATCACCTACGAGCAGTACTTC
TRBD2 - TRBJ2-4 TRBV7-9 CASSSGTSGSGGIQYF TGTGCCAGCAGCTCTGGGACTAGCGGGAGTGGGGGCATTCAGTACTTC
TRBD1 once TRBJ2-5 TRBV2 CASGGRGPGETQYF TGTGCCAGCGGGGGAAGGGGGCCCGGAGAGACCCAGTACTTC
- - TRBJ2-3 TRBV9 CASSALSTDTQYF TGTGCCAGCAGCGCCCTAAGCACAGATACGCAGTATTTT
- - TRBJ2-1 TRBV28 CASSLGRGVYNEQFF TGTGCCAGCAGCCTCGGTAGGGGGGTTTACAATGAGCAGTTCTTC
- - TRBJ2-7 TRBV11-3 CASSLCRSGSYEQYF TGTGCCAGCAGCTTATGTAGGTCGGGTTCCTACGAGCAGTACTTC
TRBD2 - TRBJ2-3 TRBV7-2 CASSFTGTRFTDTQYF TGTGCCAGCAGCTTCACCGGGACTAGGTTTACAGATACGCAGTATTTT
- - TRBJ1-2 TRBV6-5 CASSYGELLGGYTF TGTGCCAGCAGTTACGGGGAGCTACTCGGGGGCTACACCTTC
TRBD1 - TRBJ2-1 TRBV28 CASNPPTGGRNEQFF TGTGCCAGCAACCCACCGACAGGGGGCAGAAATGAGCAGTTCTTC
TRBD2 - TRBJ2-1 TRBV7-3 CASSPLGGRGYEQFF TGTGCCAGCAGCCCCCTGGGCGGGAGAGGGTATGAGCAGTTCTTC
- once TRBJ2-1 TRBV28 CASSPPYGEQFF TGTGCCAGCAGCCCCCCTTATGGGGAGCAGTTCTTC
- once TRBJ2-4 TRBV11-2 CASSLALRGANIQYF TGTGCCAGCAGCTTGGCGTTGAGGGGGGCCAACATTCAGTACTTC
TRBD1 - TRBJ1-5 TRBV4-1 CASSQGATGRGDQPQHF TGCGCCAGCAGCCAAGGGGCGACAGGGCGAGGGGATCAGCCCCAGCATTTT
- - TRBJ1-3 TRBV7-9 CASSLAKDPRNTIYF TGTGCCAGCAGCTTAGCGAAAGATCCGAGAAACACCATATATTTT
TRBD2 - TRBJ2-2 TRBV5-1 CASRFSGSAGELFF TGCGCCAGCAGGTTCAGCGGGAGTGCCGGGGAGCTGTTTTTT
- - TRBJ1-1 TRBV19 CASRGLNTEAFF TGTGCCAGTAGGGGGTTGAACACTGAAGCTTTCTTT